This TCR beta chain was found in a study of cytomegalovirus exposure and HLA in healthy donors. The study's findings and limits: The authors later linked a missense DCLRE1C variant to TCR beta V- and J-gene trimming.

The PCR used 60 Vbeta and 13 Jbeta primers. Assay: immunoSEQ multiplex PCR; the TCRdb copy retains only in-frame clones and omits some. The sample yields some 120,000 clones, around three quarters seen once. Turning to this clone: Its antigen is still unknown.

Germline V gives CDR1 SGHRS, CDR2 YFSETQ. V was shortened by 2 bases and J by 6 bases, with 12 bases between the two germline ends. The CDR3 runs 14 residues. Material: PBMCs. This sequence joins TRBV5-1 and TRBJ2-1; TRBD2 might be the D (5 bases). The receptor's source is a young man in good health and CMV-seronegative. CDR3 residues: CASSFGGLINEQFF. The CDR3 DNA reads as TGCGCCAGCAGCTTTGGCGGGCTAATCAATGAGCAGTTCTTC. Complete variable domain (other parts from reference TRBV5-1 and TRBJ2-1): KAGVTQTPRYLIKTRGQQVTLSCSPISGHRSVSWYQQTPGQGLQFLFEYFSETQRNKGNFPGRFSGRQFSNSRSEMNVSTLELGDSALYLCASSFGGLINEQFFGPGTRLTVL.